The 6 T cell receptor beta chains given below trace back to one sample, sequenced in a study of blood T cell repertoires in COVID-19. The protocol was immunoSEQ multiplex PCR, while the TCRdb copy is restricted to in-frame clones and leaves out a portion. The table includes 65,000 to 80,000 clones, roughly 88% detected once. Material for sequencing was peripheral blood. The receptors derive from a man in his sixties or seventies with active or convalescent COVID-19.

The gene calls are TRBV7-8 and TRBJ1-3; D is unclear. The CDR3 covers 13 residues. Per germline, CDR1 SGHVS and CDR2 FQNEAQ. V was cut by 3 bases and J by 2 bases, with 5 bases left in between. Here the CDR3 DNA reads TGTGCCAGCAGCTTTTGGCCTGGAAACACCATATATTTT. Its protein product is CASSFWPGNTIYF.

For the CDR3, the DNA is TGTGCCAGCAGTCCCGGGACAGGGGTATCCGGGGCCAACGTCCTGACTTTC. Translation: CASSPGTGVSGANVLTF. The chain uses TRBV2 and TRBJ2-6; 10 nucleotides agree with TRBD1. The germline V gene encodes CDR1 SNHLY and CDR2 FYNNEI. The CDR3 has 17 amino acids. V gave up 5 bases and J gave up 4 bases; unmatched junction bases: 8.

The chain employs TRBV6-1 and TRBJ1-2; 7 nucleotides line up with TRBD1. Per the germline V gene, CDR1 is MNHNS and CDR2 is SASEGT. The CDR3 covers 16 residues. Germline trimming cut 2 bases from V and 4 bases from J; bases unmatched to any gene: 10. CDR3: CASSERQGRGTYGYTF. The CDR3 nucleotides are TGTGCCAGCAGTGAACGACAGGGCCGGGGCACCTATGGCTACACCTTC.

CDR3 in amino acids: CASSQGNSYYGYTF. The CDR3 DNA follows: TGTGCCAGCAGCCAAGGAAACAGTTACTATGGCTACACCTTC. This chain uses TRBV14 with TRBJ1-2; D gene unclear. The CDR3 contains 14 residues. With 1 base removed from V and 3 bases from J, the gap between germline ends came to 9 bases. Germline V gene data show CDR1 as SGHDN and CDR2 as FVKESK.

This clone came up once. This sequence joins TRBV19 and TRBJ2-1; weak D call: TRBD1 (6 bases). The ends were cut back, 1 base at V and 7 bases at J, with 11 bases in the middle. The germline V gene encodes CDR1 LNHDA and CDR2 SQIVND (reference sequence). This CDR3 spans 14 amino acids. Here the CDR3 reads CASSIGDRYNEQFF. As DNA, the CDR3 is TGTGCCAGTAGTATAGGCGACAGGTATAATGAGCAGTTCTTC. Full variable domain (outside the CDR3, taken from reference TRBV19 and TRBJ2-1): DGGITQSPKYLFRKEGQNVTLSCEQNLNHDAMYWYRQDPGQGLRLIYYSQIVNDFQKGDIAEGYSVSREKKESFPLTVTSAQKNPTAFYLCASSIGDRYNEQFFGPGTRLTVL.

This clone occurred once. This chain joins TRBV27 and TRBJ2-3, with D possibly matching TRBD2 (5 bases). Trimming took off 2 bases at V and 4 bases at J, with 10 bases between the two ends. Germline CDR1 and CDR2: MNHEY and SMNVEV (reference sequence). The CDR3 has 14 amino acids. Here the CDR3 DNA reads TGTGCCAGCAGTTTACGAGGGCTATCAGATACGCAGTATTTT. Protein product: CASSLRGLSDTQYF.